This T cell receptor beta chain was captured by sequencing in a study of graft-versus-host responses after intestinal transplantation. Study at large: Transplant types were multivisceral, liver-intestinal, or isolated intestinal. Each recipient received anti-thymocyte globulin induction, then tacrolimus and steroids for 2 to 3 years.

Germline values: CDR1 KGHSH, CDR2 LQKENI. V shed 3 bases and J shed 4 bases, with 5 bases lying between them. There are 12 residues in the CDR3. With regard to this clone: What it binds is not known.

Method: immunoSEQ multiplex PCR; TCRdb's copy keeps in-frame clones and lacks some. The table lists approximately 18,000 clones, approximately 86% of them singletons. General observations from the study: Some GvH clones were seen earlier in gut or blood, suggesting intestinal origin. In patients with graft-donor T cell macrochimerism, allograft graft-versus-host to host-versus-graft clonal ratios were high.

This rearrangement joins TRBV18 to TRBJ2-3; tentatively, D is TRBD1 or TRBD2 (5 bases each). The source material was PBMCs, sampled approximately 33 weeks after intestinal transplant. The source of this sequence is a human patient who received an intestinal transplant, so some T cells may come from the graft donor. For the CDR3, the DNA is TGTGCCAGCTCACCGGGGGCAGATACGCAGTATTTT. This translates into CASSPGADTQYF.